A selection of T cell receptor beta chains follows, all from one sample in a study of shared clonotypes between healthy human individuals. Profiling relied on immunoSEQ multiplex PCR, and the TCRdb table lists in-frame clones only, not all of them. The sample shows around 2.1 million clones, approximately 95% of them seen only once. The sequenced sample was naive CD4+ T cells sorted from blood. These receptors all come from a man in his late teens or twenties in good health. CDR3s include the opening cysteine and the closing phenylalanine or tryptophan. D genes are given only for firm matches. The size field is filled for only some rows; it gives once, few, many or a size class.

clone_size: .
v_call: TRBV5-1
j_call: TRBJ2-3
d_call: .
cdr3_nt: TGCGCCAGCAGCAACAAGGACAGCCCAGATACGCAGTATTTT
cdr3_aa: CASSNKDSPDTQYF

clone_size: .
v_call: TRBV16
j_call: TRBJ1-3
d_call: .
cdr3_nt: TGTGCCAGCAGCCAATCTGGGACCTTTCTTGGAAACACCATATATTTT
cdr3_aa: CASSQSGTFLGNTIYF

clone_size: .
v_call: TRBV4-1
j_call: TRBJ2-7
d_call: TRBD2
cdr3_nt: TGCGCCAGCAGCCAAGATACTAGCGGGGGATCCTACGAGCAGTACTTC
cdr3_aa: CASSQDTSGGSYEQYF

clone_size: .
v_call: TRBV5-1
j_call: TRBJ2-3
d_call: TRBD2
cdr3_nt: TGCGCCAGCAGCTTGGCTCTAGCGGGGGGGCCCGGCACAGATACGCAGTATTTT
cdr3_aa: CASSLALAGGPGTDTQYF

clone_size: .
v_call: TRBV7-9
j_call: TRBJ2-2
d_call: TRBD2
cdr3_nt: TGTGCCAGCAGCTCCCTAGCGGGAGCGAACACCGGGGAGCTGTTTTTT
cdr3_aa: CASSSLAGANTGELFF

clone_size: .
v_call: TRBV5-6
j_call: TRBJ2-7
d_call: .
cdr3_nt: TGTGCCAGCAGCACCGGGACTGGCTCCTACGAGCAGTACTTC
cdr3_aa: CASSTGTGSYEQYF

clone_size: .
v_call: TRBV19
j_call: TRBJ1-1
d_call: .
cdr3_nt: TGTGCCAGTAGTATTTCGGCGATCACTGAAGCTTTCTTT
cdr3_aa: CASSISAITEAFF

clone_size: .
v_call: TRBV5-1
j_call: TRBJ1-2
d_call: .
cdr3_nt: TGCGCCAGCAGCTTGGACGATATGAACTATGGCTACACCTTC
cdr3_aa: CASSLDDMNYGYTF

clone_size: once
v_call: TRBV5-1
j_call: TRBJ1-3
d_call: .
cdr3_nt: TGCGCCAGCAGCTCCGGGACTGGAAACACCATATATTTT
cdr3_aa: CASSSGTGNTIYF

clone_size: .
v_call: TRBV19
j_call: TRBJ1-2
d_call: TRBD1
cdr3_nt: TGTGCCAGTAGTACACGAGGACAGGGGGCGATCTATGGCTACACCTTC
cdr3_aa: CASSTRGQGAIYGYTF

clone_size: .
v_call: TRBV19
j_call: TRBJ1-5
d_call: .
cdr3_nt: TGTGCCAGTACCCGTTATGACAATCAGCCCCAGCATTTT
cdr3_aa: CASTRYDNQPQHF

clone_size: .
v_call: TRBV15
j_call: TRBJ2-1
d_call: .
cdr3_nt: TGTGCCACCAGCACCCAACTGGGAGCCGATGAGCAGTTCTTC
cdr3_aa: CATSTQLGADEQFF

clone_size: .
v_call: TRBV4-1
j_call: TRBJ1-5
d_call: .
cdr3_nt: TGCGCCAGCAGCACAGTGAGGGGGAAGGGCAATCAGCCCCAGCATTTT
cdr3_aa: CASSTVRGKGNQPQHF

clone_size: .
v_call: TRBV10-3
j_call: TRBJ1-4
d_call: TRBD1
cdr3_nt: TGTGCCATCAGTGATGACGGGACAGGGGGTCAAAGGAGAGAAAAACTGTTTTTT
cdr3_aa: CAISDDGTGGQRREKLFF

clone_size: .
v_call: TRBV6-1
j_call: TRBJ1-2
d_call: .
cdr3_nt: TGTGCCAGCAGTGATGGGGGCAGATCGGGATATGGCTACACCTTC
cdr3_aa: CASSDGGRSGYGYTF

clone_size: .
v_call: TRBV5-1
j_call: TRBJ2-1
d_call: TRBD2
cdr3_nt: TGCGCCAGCAGATTGGGACTAGCGGGGTGGTTTAATGAGCAGTTCTTC
cdr3_aa: CASRLGLAGWFNEQFF

clone_size: .
v_call: TRBV12-1
j_call: TRBJ2-7
d_call: .
cdr3_nt: TGTGCCAGCAGCTCCCCTCTGGACCCTTTGAACGAGCAGTACTTC
cdr3_aa: CASSSPLDPLNEQYF

clone_size: .
v_call: TRBV2
j_call: TRBJ1-6
d_call: .
cdr3_nt: TGTGCCAGCAGCCGAGCCCGAGATGGTAATTCACCCCTCCACTTT
cdr3_aa: CASSRARDGNSPLHF

clone_size: .
v_call: TRBV7-3
j_call: TRBJ2-5
d_call: .
cdr3_nt: TGTGCCAGCAGCAAGTGGACCCAAGAGACCCAGTACTTC
cdr3_aa: CASSKWTQETQYF

clone_size: .
v_call: TRBV7-2
j_call: TRBJ2-1
d_call: .
cdr3_nt: TGTGCCAGCAGCTTAACAACCCTCTTCAATGAGCAGTTCTTC
cdr3_aa: CASSLTTLFNEQFF

clone_size: once
v_call: TRBV7-2
j_call: TRBJ1-1
d_call: TRBD1
cdr3_nt: TGTGCCAGCAGCATCAACAGGGGCCTGAACACTGAAGCTTTCTTT
cdr3_aa: CASSINRGLNTEAFF

clone_size: once
v_call: TRBV6-1
j_call: TRBJ1-5
d_call: .
cdr3_nt: TGTGCCAGCAGTGCTCCTTTTGTTGGTGTAGATCAGCCCCAGCATTTT
cdr3_aa: CASSAPFVGVDQPQHF

clone_size: .
v_call: TRBV5-4
j_call: TRBJ2-5
d_call: .
cdr3_nt: TGTGCCAGCAGCCGTTCTATATTCCAAGAGACCCAGTACTTC
cdr3_aa: CASSRSIFQETQYF

clone_size: .
v_call: TRBV5-1
j_call: TRBJ1-5
d_call: TRBD1
cdr3_nt: TGCGCCAGCAGCCCCCAGGGGGGTTTCAATCAGCCCCAGCATTTT
cdr3_aa: CASSPQGGFNQPQHF